The 5 T cell receptor beta chains listed next were all sequenced from one sample in a study of T cell responses to AZD1222 COVID-19 vaccine. TCRdb's table, derived via immunoSEQ multiplex PCR, lists solely in-frame clones and lacks some. Of 160,000 or so clones in the sample, 75% to 95% were seen once. Sequenced here: peripheral blood, sampled on day 0 of AZD1222 vaccination. These receptors all come from an adult in good health.

The V gene is TRBV2, the J gene TRBJ2-2, with 12 nucleotides matching TRBD2. Trimming removed 4 bases from V and 4 bases from J; junction bases left unmatched: 7. Germline-derived CDR1 and CDR2 are SNHLY and FYNNEI. The length of the CDR3 is 17 residues. CDR3 nucleotides: TGTGCCAGCAGTGGTCTAGCGGGAGGGTCGTTCACCGGGGAGCTGTTTTTT. Translated, it gives CASSGLAGGSFTGELFF.

The rearrangement uses TRBV18 and TRBJ1-3, with TRBD1 matching over 9 bases. Germline CDR1 KGHSH, CDR2 LQKENI. The CDR3 contains 16 residues. The trim removed 5 bases at V and 3 bases at J, leaving 8 bases unmatched. The CDR3 region has the DNA TGTGCCAGCTCAACAACGGGACAGGGCATTGGAAACACCATATATTTT. The encoded protein is CASSTTGQGIGNTIYF.

This sequence joins TRBV28 and TRBJ1-3; TRBD1 agrees at 7 bases. Per the germline V gene, CDR1 is MDHEN and CDR2 is SYDVKM. The CDR3 consists of 15 residues. The V segment lost 6 bases and the J segment 8 bases; nucleotides outside the gene matches: 13. CDR3 bases: TGTGCCAGCAGACCTACAGGGGCGCCCGTCTACACCATATATTTT. It encodes CASRPTGAPVYTIYF. Full variable domain (remainder filled in from reference TRBV28 and TRBJ1-3): DVKVTQSSRYLVKRTGEKVFLECVQDMDHENMFWYRQDPGLGLRLIYFSYDVKMKEKGDIPEGYSVSREKKERFSLILESASTNQTSMYLCASRPTGAPVYTIYFGEGSWLTVV.

This rearrangement joins TRBV3-1 (or the pseudogene TRBV3-2) to TRBJ1-3, with D unclear. The germline V gene has CDR1 LGHDT and CDR2 YNNKEL (reference sequence). V was clipped by 1 base and J by 0 bases, with 7 bases between them. This CDR3 is built from 15 residues. The CDR3 spells CASSQVTGSGNTIYF. CDR3 in DNA: TGTGCCAGCAGCCAAGTTACTGGCTCTGGAAACACCATATATTTT.

V and J are TRBV25-1 and TRBJ1-1, with TRBD1 as a possible D gene (6 bases). Trimming took 5 bases from V and 2 from J, leaving 12 bases between them. There are 14 residues in the CDR3. CDR1 and CDR2 from the germline V gene are MGHDK and SYGVNS. CDR3: CASSTDRINTEAFF. DNA of the CDR3: TGTGCCAGCAGTACTGACAGGATTAACACTGAAGCTTTCTTT.